What follows are 25 T cell receptor beta chains derived from one specimen sequenced in a study of blood T cell repertoires in COVID-19. Method: immunoSEQ multiplex PCR; TCRdb's copy keeps in-frame clones and lacks some. The sample gives 120,000 or so clones, around 74% of which show up once; around 7.3% is in the top ten. The material sequenced was peripheral blood. The source of these receptors is a woman between 55 and 75 years old with acute or convalescent COVID-19.

This chain links TRBV28 with TRBJ2-7; perhaps TRBD1 as D (6 bases). The CDR3 is 14 amino acids. With 1 base removed from V and 6 bases from J, the gap between germline ends came to 13 bases. Germline V CDR1 and CDR2: MDHEN, SYDVKM. In DNA, the CDR3 is TGTGCCAGCAGTTTATATACAGGGCAGAGCGAGCAGTACTTC. Translation: CASSLYTGQSEQYF. Full variable domain (outside the CDR3, taken from reference TRBV28 and TRBJ2-7): DVKVTQSSRYLVKRTGEKVFLECVQDMDHENMFWYRQDPGLGLRLIYFSYDVKMKEKGDIPEGYSVSREKKERFSLILESASTNQTSMYLCASSLYTGQSEQYFGPGTRLTVT.

The chain recombines TRBV5-1 with TRBJ1-5; D may be TRBD1 (5 bases). Germline-derived CDR1 and CDR2 are SGHRS and YFSETQ. The CDR3 is made up of 15 amino acids. The germline V and J ends were trimmed by 4 bases and 0 bases, with 11 bases remaining between them. The CDR3 region is CASSPAGDSNQPQHF. The CDR3 DNA follows: TGCGCCAGCAGCCCGGCGGGGGATAGCAATCAGCCCCAGCATTTT.

The CDR3 protein is CASSTVFGGDYGYTF. CDR3 nucleotide sequence: TGTGCCAGCAGCACCGTGTTTGGGGGCGACTATGGCTACACCTTC. The chain joins TRBV11-2 to TRBJ1-2; a possible D gene is TRBD1 (6 bases). The CDR3 is 15 amino acids. Germline V gene lookup returns CDR1 SGHAT and CDR2 FQNNGV. Trimming shortened V by 5 bases and J by 3 bases, and 16 bases separated the two germline ends.

This clone came up many times. The chain links TRBV7-9 to TRBJ2-7; D perhaps matches TRBD1 (6 bases). V was trimmed by 5 bases and J by 6 bases, leaving 11 bases between them. Germline-derived CDR1 and CDR2 are SEHNR and FQNEAQ (reference sequence). This CDR3 spans 12 amino acids. CDR3 nucleotide sequence: TGTGCCAGCAGCCGGGGACAATTCGAGCAGTACTTC. Its translation is CASSRGQFEQYF.

This clone has more than one count but fewer than ten. The chain is built from TRBV5-4 and TRBJ2-7; TRBD1 is a possible D gene (6 bases). The ends were cut back, 0 bases at V and 1 base at J, with 11 bases in the middle. CDR1 is SGHNT, CDR2 YYREEE, per germline (reference sequence). CDR3 size: 15 residues. The CDR3 nucleotides read TGTGCCAGCAGCTTGGAAACAGGGTTTTCCTACGAGCAGTACTTC. Translation gives CASSLETGFSYEQYF.

This chain links TRBV9 with TRBJ1-6; no definite D call. The germline V and J ends were trimmed by 1 base and 13 bases, with 21 bases remaining between them. This CDR3 region has 16 residues. Germline CDR1 reads SGDLS; CDR2 reads YYNGEE. The CDR3 nucleotides read TGTGCCAGCAGCGTACTCCCGGACTCCGGATCATCGCCCCTCCACTTT. Translation: CASSVLPDSGSSPLHF.

The V gene is TRBV28, the J gene TRBJ2-7; 9 bases are a match to TRBD1. Unmatched junction bases numbered 6, after V lost 4 bases and J lost 2 bases. Germline V CDR1 and CDR2: MDHEN, SYDVKM. This CDR3 comprises 15 residues. This chain's CDR3 is CASSSSGTGPYEQYF. CDR3 nucleotide sequence: TGTGCCAGCAGTTCCTCCGGGACAGGGCCCTACGAGCAGTACTTC.

This clone was recorded at least ten times. The chain uses TRBV27 and TRBJ2-5; 7 bases match TRBD2. CDR3 length equals 15 residues. After removal of 2 bases from V and 7 bases from J, the junction contained 10 bases not matched to a gene. Germline-derived CDR1 and CDR2 are MNHEY and SMNVEV (reference sequence). The CDR3 DNA reads as TGTGCCAGCAGTTTAATGGCGGGGAGGGAGGGGACCCAGTACTTC. Its translation: CASSLMAGREGTQYF.

This clone appeared a single time. The V call is TRBV18, the J call TRBJ1-1, with D perhaps matching TRBD1 (6 bases). V was trimmed by 3 bases and J by 2 bases, leaving 10 bases between them. CDR1 is KGHSH, CDR2 LQKENI, per germline. This CDR3 comprises 14 residues. Written as DNA, the CDR3 is TGTGCCAGCTCACCGGGACACCAAAACACTGAAGCTTTCTTT. This codes for CASSPGHQNTEAFF.

This clone is a singleton in its sample. The gene calls are TRBV6-1 and TRBJ1-5, with D tentatively TRBD1 (6 bases). CDR3 length: 15 amino acids. Germline-derived CDR1 and CDR2 are MNHNS and SASEGT. V lost 3 bases to trimming and J lost 7 bases, with 16 bases between them. CDR3 region: CASSEPNREGQPQHF. DNA of the CDR3: TGTGCCAGCAGTGAGCCAAACAGGGAGGGCCAGCCCCAGCATTTT.

This chain connects TRBV7-9 to TRBJ1-4, with a weak D call TRBD1 (5 bases). This CDR3 comprises 16 residues. Germline V gives CDR1 SEHNR, CDR2 FQNEAQ (reference sequence). The ends were cut back, 1 base at V and 8 bases at J, with 17 bases in the middle. CDR3 nucleotide sequence: TGTGCCAGCAGCTTAGGTCGCCAGGGAATGAGGGAAAAACTGTTTTTT. Amino acid sequence: CASSLGRQGMREKLFF.

This clone was recorded a few times. J is TRBJ1-6 and V is TRBV30, with 7 positions matching TRBD1. CDR3 length: 14 amino acids. V shed 4 bases and J 4 bases; nucleotides not matched to a gene: 4. Per the germline V gene, CDR1 is GTSNPN and CDR2 is SVGIG (reference sequence). The CDR3 nucleotides are TGTGCCTGGACGCCGGGACAGTATAATTCACCCCTCCACTTT. It encodes CAWTPGQYNSPLHF.

V is TRBV28 and J is TRBJ1-5; perhaps TRBD1 as D (6 bases). V was cut by 8 bases and J by 6 bases, with 17 bases left in between. Germline V lookup: CDR1 MDHEN, CDR2 SYDVKM. This CDR3 spans 14 amino acids. CDR3 DNA: TGTGCCAGCTACGACGGGGGGGGCAGTCAGCCCCAGCATTTT. Translated, it gives CASYDGGGSQPQHF.

This chain joins TRBV6-1 and TRBJ2-3, with a weak D call TRBD2 (6 bases). The CDR3 sequence is 17 residues long. V dropped 3 bases and J dropped 0 bases, with 16 bases sitting between them. Germline V gives CDR1 MNHNS, CDR2 SASEGT. DNA of the CDR3: TGTGCCAGCAGTGAGTTTCTGCCGGCGGGAAGCACAGATACGCAGTATTTT. It is translated as CASSEFLPAGSTDTQYF.

A single count supports this clone. V is TRBV12-3 or TRBV12-4 and J is TRBJ2-5; 7 nucleotides align to TRBD2. The CDR3 runs to 13 residues. The trim removed 5 bases at V and 4 bases at J, leaving 4 bases unmatched. The CDR3 nucleotides are TGTGCCAGCAGTGGGACGGGAGGAGAGACCCAGTACTTC. It codes for CASSGTGGETQYF.

The chain combines TRBV28 with TRBJ1-5; D is unresolved. V was trimmed by 7 bases and J by 4 bases, leaving 11 bases between them. Germline CDR1 MDHEN, CDR2 SYDVKM. The CDR3 has 13 residues. This CDR3 is CASTPGRNQPQHF. CDR3 coding DNA: TGTGCCAGCACCCCCGGGAGAAATCAGCCCCAGCATTTT.

The rearrangement uses TRBV28 and TRBJ1-2; 10 nucleotides align to TRBD1. Trimming took 6 bases from V and 7 from J; bases not matched to a gene: 8. Germline loops: CDR1 MDHEN, CDR2 SYDVKM. The CDR3 has 14 amino acids. CDR3 sequence reads: CASSPGQGKSGYTF. In DNA form, the CDR3 reads TGTGCCAGCAGCCCGGGACAGGGGAAGTCTGGCTACACCTTC.

This clone has just a few counts. The rearrangement joins TRBV19 to TRBJ1-5, with D possibly being TRBD1 (5 bases). The CDR3 length is 15 residues. V shed 4 bases and J shed 6 bases, with 16 bases lying between them. Per the germline V gene, CDR1 is LNHDA and CDR2 is SQIVND (reference sequence). CDR3 protein: CASSNQGGFGQPQHF. DNA of the CDR3: TGTGCCAGTAGTAATCAGGGAGGGTTCGGTCAGCCCCAGCATTTT.

The chain combines TRBV7-2 with TRBJ2-7; D is possibly TRBD1 (7 bases). Trimming removed 2 bases at V and 2 bases at J, with 13 bases between. The CDR3 runs to 15 residues. CDR1 is SGHTA and CDR2 is FQGNSA in the germline V gene. CDR3 nucleotide sequence: TGTGCCAGCAGCTTACAGGGGGGCCCCACCTACGAGCAGTACTTC. Translating it yields CASSLQGGPTYEQYF.

The J gene is TRBJ1-1, the V gene TRBV18; 8 bases are a match to TRBD1. The germline CDR1 and CDR2 sequences are KGHSH and LQKENI. The V segment lost 3 bases and the J segment 4 bases; nucleotides outside the gene matches: 13. This CDR3 has 17 amino acids. CDR3 in DNA: TGTGCCAGCTCACCCCGGGTCTCGGCAGGGGGCCCCACTGAAGCTTTCTTT. It is translated as CASSPRVSAGGPTEAFF.

This CDR3 reads CASGNWEPPYNEQFF. In nucleotides, the CDR3 is TGTGCCAGTGGCAACTGGGAGCCCCCCTACAATGAGCAGTTCTTC. The chain recombines TRBV19 with TRBJ2-1; tentative D call: TRBD2 (5 bases). This CDR3 is 15 amino acids long. Trimming pared 8 bases from V and 2 bases from J, leaving 16 bases between. Germline values: CDR1 LNHDA, CDR2 SQIVND (reference sequence).

The table lists this clone with many counts. The chain is built from TRBV7-3 and TRBJ2-2, with 9 positions matching TRBD1. CDR1 is SGHTA and CDR2 is FQGTGA in the germline V gene. Germline trimming cut 6 bases from V and 7 bases from J; bases unmatched to any gene: 6. The CDR3 covers 14 residues. The CDR3 nucleotides read TGTGCCAGCAGGCTAACAGGGGGCGGCGGGGAGCTGTTTTTT. Encoded protein: CASRLTGGGGELFF.

CDR3 sequence reads: CASSLSGSLSGNTIYF. DNA for the CDR3: TGTGCCAGCAGCTTGTCAGGGTCCCTCTCTGGAAACACCATATATTTT. The V and J genes are TRBV7-2 and TRBJ1-3, with D tentatively TRBD1 (5 bases). Trimming took 3 bases from V and 0 from J, leaving 12 bases between them. Germline CDR1 and CDR2: SGHTA and FQGNSA. The CDR3 has 16 amino acids.

This clone was counted once. This chain connects TRBV10-3 to TRBJ2-7, with TRBD1 matching 7 bases. CDR1 is ENHRY and CDR2 is SYGVKD in the germline V gene. The V and J ends lost 7 bases and 2 bases, in that order; junction bases with no gene match: 8. The CDR3 covers 14 residues. Here the CDR3 DNA reads TGTGCCATCACCTCAGGGGGAGCCACCTACGAGCAGTACTTC. Translated: CAITSGGATYEQYF.

The V call is TRBV10-3, the J call TRBJ1-4, with TRBD1 identical over 10 bases. The germline gives CDR1 ENHRY, CDR2 SYGVKD. Trimming at V came to 2 bases and at J to 6 bases, leaving 3 bases not matched to a gene. The CDR3 totals 15 residues. CDR3 in DNA: TGTGCCATCAGTGAGACCGGGACAGGGGATGAAAAACTGTTTTTT. It is translated as CAISETGTGDEKLFF.